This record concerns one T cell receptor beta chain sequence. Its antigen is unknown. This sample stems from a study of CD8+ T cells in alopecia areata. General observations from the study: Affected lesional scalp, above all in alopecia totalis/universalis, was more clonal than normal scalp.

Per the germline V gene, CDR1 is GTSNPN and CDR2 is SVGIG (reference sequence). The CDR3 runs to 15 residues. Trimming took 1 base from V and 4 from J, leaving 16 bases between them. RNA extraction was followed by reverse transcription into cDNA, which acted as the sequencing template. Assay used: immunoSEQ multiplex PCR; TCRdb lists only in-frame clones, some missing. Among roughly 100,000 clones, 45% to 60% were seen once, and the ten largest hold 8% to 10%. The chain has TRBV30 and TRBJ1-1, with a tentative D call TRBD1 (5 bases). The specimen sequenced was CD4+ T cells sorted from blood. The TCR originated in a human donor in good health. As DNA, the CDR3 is TGTGCCTGGAGTGGGAGACTGAATAGGGGCACTGAAGCTTTCTTT. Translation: CAWSGRLNRGTEAFF.